The 27 T cell receptor beta chains given below trace back to one sample, sequenced in a study of T-cell memory formation after mild COVID-19. TCRdb reanalysed the 5' RACE reads using MiXCR and keeps one entry per CDR3 protein. The table shows about 210,000 distinct CDR3 sequences, with under 30% occurring only once. Sequencing input: PBMCs or a T cell subset sorted from them (not recorded which). Every receptor here comes from an adult woman who had mild COVID-19 (a few samples of this study predate the infection). Cell type and time point are not known.

This clonotype was counted a few times. The chain employs TRBV7-9 and TRBJ2-7, with D unclear. The CDR3 runs to 15 residues. V lost 5 bases and J lost 2, with 16 bases in between. Per germline, CDR1 SEHNR and CDR2 FQNEAQ (reference sequence). The CDR3 is CASSRTVGLAYEQYF. The DNA of the CDR3 is TGTGCCAGCAGCCGGACCGTTGGGTTAGCCTACGAGCAGTACTTC.

The gene calls are TRBV13 and TRBJ1-1; D gene uncertain. V gave up 3 bases and J gave up 6 bases, with 8 bases separating them. There are 12 residues in the CDR3. Looked up from germline, CDR1 is PRHDT and CDR2 is FYEKMQ (reference sequence). The CDR3 loop reads CASSFRRAEAFF. In DNA form, the CDR3 reads TGTGCCAGCAGCTTTCGGCGGGCTGAAGCTTTCTTT.

The chain recombines TRBV24-1 with TRBJ1-5; 7 bases align to TRBD1. This CDR3 has 15 residues. Trimming took 7 bases from V and 3 from J; bases not matched to a gene: 8. CDR1 and CDR2 from the germline V gene are KGHDR and SFDVKD. CDR3 DNA: TGTGCCACCAGCGGCGGGGGACAGCTCAATCAGCCCCAGCATTTT. This gives the protein CATSGGGQLNQPQHF.

This clonotype has only a few counts. The chain is built from TRBV5-1 and TRBJ2-1, with 7 nucleotides matching TRBD1. Germline CDR1 SGHRS, CDR2 YFSETQ. With V trimmed by 2 bases and J by 3 bases, 2 bases remained unmatched. The CDR3 length is 14 residues. The CDR3 nucleotides are TGCGCCAGCAGCTTAGGGACAGTCTACAATGAGCAGTTCTTC. Amino acid sequence: CASSLGTVYNEQFF.

The V and J genes are TRBV12-3 or TRBV12-4 and TRBJ1-1; TRBD1 aligns across 9 bases. The trim removed 5 bases at V and 1 base at J, leaving 5 bases unmatched. CDR3 length: 15 amino acids. The DNA of the CDR3 is TGTGCCAGCAGTCGACCGGGACAGGGGAACACTGAAGCTTTCTTT. Translation gives CASSRPGQGNTEAFF.

The rearrangement uses TRBV7-2 and TRBJ2-1, with D unresolved. The CDR3 has 14 residues. The V end lost 4 bases, the J end lost 12 bases, and 19 bases lay between the germline ends. Germline V gives CDR1 SGHTA, CDR2 FQGNSA. CDR3 in DNA: TGTGCCAGCAGCTCCCGTCACAGCGTTAGTTTGCAGTTCTTC. It specifies CASSSRHSVSLQFF.

This clonotype is a singleton in its sample. The V call is TRBV7-9, the J call TRBJ1-2, with 7 positions matching TRBD1. Germline loops: CDR1 SEHNR, CDR2 FQNEAQ (reference sequence). V shed 8 bases and J 5 bases; nucleotides not matched to a gene: 8. This CDR3 has 13 amino acids. For the CDR3, the DNA is TGTGCCAGCTCGGGCCCAGGGGGATATGGCTACACCTTC. As protein: CASSGPGGYGYTF. Looking up the rest from reference TRBV7-9 and TRBJ1-2 gives the full variable domain: DTGVSQNPRHKITKRGQNVTFRCDPISEHNRLYWYRQTLGQGPEFLTYFQNEAQLEKSRLLSDRFSAERPKGSFSTLEIQRTEQGDSAMYLCASSGPGGYGYTFGSGTRLTVV.

Only a few counts were recorded for this clonotype. This chain connects TRBV7-3 to TRBJ2-3; 10 bases agree with TRBD1. V was pared by 3 bases and J by 6 bases, with 3 bases of the junction left unmatched. CDR1 and CDR2 (germline): SGHTA, FQGTGA. CDR3 size: 14 residues. The DNA of the CDR3 is TGTGCCAGCAGCTTTGGGACAGGGGCCGATACGCAGTATTTT. Its translation: CASSFGTGADTQYF.

The rearrangement links TRBV12-3 or TRBV12-4 to TRBJ2-1; D is ambiguous. Trimming took 5 bases from V and 3 from J, leaving 14 bases between them. This CDR3 spans 15 amino acids. CDR3 nucleotides: TGTGCCAGCAGTCCGTCACGGACGGTCTACAATGAGCAGTTCTTC. Protein sequence: CASSPSRTVYNEQFF.

Only a few counts were recorded for this clonotype. Germline is not matched at one junction end, which may reflect a read error. This sequence joins TRBV29-1 and TRBJ1-1, with D possibly being TRBD1 (5 bases). From germline, CDR1 is SQVTM and CDR2 ANQGSEA. The CDR3 totals 13 residues. The CDR3 region has the DNA TGCAGCGTTCTCCACAGGTTACGTACTGAAGTTTTCTTT. Translated, it gives CSVLHRLRTEVFF.

The CDR3 nucleotides are TGCGCCAGCAGCTTGGCCGGCGGCGAGCACGAGCAGTACTTC. Translation gives CASSLAGGEHEQYF. V gene TRBV5-1 combines with J gene TRBJ2-7; no firm D call. Germline assignment: CDR1 SGHRS and CDR2 YFSETQ. The V gene lost 0 bases and the J gene lost 5 bases, with 12 bases spanning the gap. The CDR3 covers 14 residues.

In its sample, this clonotype was seen many times. J is TRBJ2-2 and V is TRBV7-2, with TRBD2 matching 8 bases. The CDR3 has 14 residues. V dropped 5 bases and J dropped 5; count of bases not matched to a gene: 4. Germline V gives CDR1 SGHTA, CDR2 FQGNSA. The CDR3 loop is CASSRSGATGELFF. The CDR3 DNA follows: TGTGCCAGCAGCCGTAGCGGGGCGACCGGGGAGCTGTTTTTT.

This clonotype has a handful of counts. The V gene is TRBV18, the J gene TRBJ2-7; TRBD2 matches 11 bases. CDR1 is KGHSH and CDR2 is LQKENI in the germline V gene. The V and J ends lost 6 bases and 3 bases, in that order; junction bases with no gene match: 7. CDR3 size: 15 residues. Here the CDR3 DNA reads TGTGCCAGCTCCCCTTCTAGCGGGGGGATCTACGAGCAGTACTTC. It encodes CASSPSSGGIYEQYF.

This chain uses TRBV9 with TRBJ2-5, with D perhaps matching TRBD1 or TRBD2 (5 bases each). Deletions cut 2 bases from V and 1 base from J, with 9 bases between. The CDR3 is 14 residues long. CDR1 SGDLS and CDR2 YYNGEE come from the germline V gene. The CDR3 nucleotides read TGTGCCAGCAGCGTCGGGGCGGCCCAAGAGACCCAGTACTTC. Translation: CASSVGAAQETQYF.

The chain links TRBV12-3 or TRBV12-4 to TRBJ2-7, with D perhaps matching TRBD1 or TRBD2 (5 bases each). The CDR3 extends over 14 amino acids. V lost 4 bases and J 1 base, leaving 11 bases between the germline ends. The DNA of the CDR3 is TGTGCCAGCAGTTCCGGGGCTCAATCCTACGAGCAGTACTTC. Its protein product is CASSSGAQSYEQYF.

In its sample, this clonotype was seen a few times. This chain's CDR3 is CASSLGNEDYEQYF. As DNA, the CDR3 is TGCGCCAGCAGCTTGGGTAACGAGGATTACGAGCAGTACTTC. This chain joins TRBV5-1 and TRBJ2-7; D gene unclear. CDR3 length: 14 residues. Germline CDR1 reads SGHRS; CDR2 reads YFSETQ. V shed 0 bases and J shed 4 bases, with 11 bases lying between them.

The gene calls are TRBV12-3 or TRBV12-4 and TRBJ1-1; maybe TRBD1 (5 bases). This CDR3 has 14 amino acids. The germline V and J ends were trimmed by 3 bases and 1 base, with 9 bases remaining between them. This CDR3 is CASSFGQSNTEAFF. The CDR3 bases are TGTGCCAGCAGTTTTGGACAATCGAACACTGAAGCTTTCTTT.

The sample holds a few counts of this clonotype. This chain joins TRBV4-3 and TRBJ2-1, with 11 bases lining up with TRBD2. Trimming cost V 0 bases and J 0 bases; bases outside gene matches: 10. Germline CDR1 reads LGHNA; CDR2 reads YSLEER. The length of the CDR3 is 20 residues. CDR3: CASSQERSSGGTSSYNEQFF. The CDR3 nucleotides are TGCGCCAGCAGCCAAGAACGGTCTAGCGGGGGGACTAGCTCCTACAATGAGCAGTTCTTC.

The rearrangement uses TRBV5-1 and TRBJ2-1, with 12 bases matching TRBD1. This CDR3 region has 16 residues. V dropped 2 bases and J dropped 9; count of bases not matched to a gene: 9. CDR1 SGHRS and CDR2 YFSETQ come from the germline V gene. The CDR3 DNA reads TGCGCCAGCAGCTTCCTACCGGGACAGGGGGCCTCTGAGCAGTTCTTC. Its protein product is CASSFLPGQGASEQFF.

The rearrangement uses TRBV7-2 and TRBJ2-2; D gene unclear. Germline CDR1 is SGHTA and CDR2 is FQGNSA. Deletions cut 0 bases from V and 5 bases from J, with 7 bases between. This CDR3 contains 14 residues. Here the CDR3 DNA reads TGTGCCAGCAGCTTAGCGCTCAGTACCGGGGAGCTGTTTTTT. Its protein product is CASSLALSTGELFF.

The genes are TRBV5-1 and TRBJ2-1; no clear D gene. Trimming took 1 base from V and 5 from J, leaving 7 bases between them. The CDR3 has 13 amino acids. Germline V lookup: CDR1 SGHRS, CDR2 YFSETQ. The CDR3 is CASSLTQNNEQFF. CDR3 bases: TGCGCCAGCAGCTTGACACAAAACAATGAGCAGTTCTTC.

The chain carries TRBV6-5 and TRBJ1-4; D might be TRBD1 (5 bases). CDR1 is MNHEY and CDR2 is SVGAGI in the germline V gene. V lost 6 bases to trimming and J lost 2 bases, with 13 bases between them. CDR3 length: 15 amino acids. The CDR3 DNA sequence: TGTGCCAGCAGATACCGCGGGGGGACTAATGAAAAACTGTTTTTT. Translating gives CASRYRGGTNEKLFF.

The V call is TRBV6-5, the J call TRBJ2-2; tentatively, D is TRBD1 (7 bases). Trimming stripped 9 bases from V and 7 bases from J, with 9 bases between. Germline V gene data show CDR1 as MNHEY and CDR2 as SVGAGI. The CDR3 loop spans 11 amino acids. The CDR3, as DNA: TGTGCCAGGCAGGGGGGCGGGGAGCTGTTTTTT. It is translated as CARQGGGELFF.

This clonotype has a handful of counts. This sequence joins TRBV10-3 and TRBJ1-1, with 10 bases aligning to TRBD1. Germline V gene data show CDR1 as ENHRY and CDR2 as SYGVKD. The CDR3 sequence is 15 residues long. Unmatched junction bases numbered 2, after V lost 0 bases and J lost 4 bases. This CDR3 reads CAISESGQGPTEAFF. CDR3 in DNA: TGTGCCATCAGTGAGTCGGGACAGGGGCCCACTGAAGCTTTCTTT.

This chain uses TRBV5-5 with TRBJ2-1, with 9 bases fitting TRBD2. The germline V gene encodes CDR1 SGHKS and CDR2 YYEKEE (reference sequence). This CDR3 comprises 15 residues. The V gene end was trimmed by 0 bases and the J gene end by 6 bases; junction bases not matched to a gene: 4. CDR3 coding DNA: TGTGCCAGCAGCTTGGATAGCGGGGGAGGCAATGAGCAGTTCTTC. This sequence encodes CASSLDSGGGNEQFF.

The chain links TRBV2 to TRBJ1-1; 9 nucleotides match TRBD1. Per germline, CDR1 SNHLY and CDR2 FYNNEI. The V and J ends lost 3 bases and 4 bases, in that order; junction bases with no gene match: 3. This CDR3 contains 14 residues. CDR3 loop: CASSDRGQGTEAFF. CDR3 DNA sequence: TGTGCCAGCAGTGACAGGGGACAGGGCACTGAAGCTTTCTTT.

This clonotype was seen repeatedly, ten times or more. The genes are TRBV19 and TRBJ1-5; D is ambiguous. V gave up 1 base and J gave up 0 bases, with 19 bases separating them. Germline loops: CDR1 LNHDA, CDR2 SQIVND (reference sequence). This CDR3 is built from 19 residues. This CDR3 is CASSIGKGMRPYSNQPQHF. The CDR3 DNA sequence: TGTGCCAGTAGTATAGGTAAGGGAATGCGCCCTTATAGCAATCAGCCCCAGCATTTT.